The TCR beta chain under discussion was sequenced for a study of post-analysis software for immune sequencing data (dated by TCRdb to about 2015). At the level of the whole study: Disease courses on record covered relapsing-remitting, secondary progressive and progressive-relapsing multiple sclerosis, though some patients had no subtype annotation. A subset of samples was prepared in parallel using single-end sample barcoding, then pooled and co-amplified after Illumina adapter ligation. The patient repertoires were compared against some twelve previously published healthy control repertoires obtained from donors aged 6 to 25 years. What the work shows at the level of the full study, not this receptor alone: Compared with controls, multiple sclerosis patients had significantly lower normalized Chao1 diversity, a finding suggesting substantial peripheral T-cell clonal expansion. Direct clustering with F measure revealed strong co-clustering of samples prepared in the same batch, which led to a batch-effect correction. Roughly 5 TRBV segments, including TRBV5-6, TRBV5-1 and TRBV20-1, were significantly more frequent in patients than controls. The multiple sclerosis patient group was slightly younger than the control group.

TCR beta repertoires were profiled from peripheral blood of more than ten young patients with multiple sclerosis to demonstrate the VDJtools post-analysis software. Multiple sclerosis patients were children and adolescents aged about 6 to 15 years. CDR1 and CDR2, looked up from the germline V gene (reference sequence), are DFQATT and SNEGSKA. Trimming takes 5 bases off V and 2 bases off J; junction bases not matched to a gene: 5. The cysteine opens and the phenylalanine closes a CDR3 of 13 amino acids. Left in the record is the CDR3 DNA by itself, 39 bases read in frame from the first base. In regard to this clonotype: It lacks a known antigen. No base quality values were provided; no much bigger clone lies one nucleotide off.

The method was PCR. Data came from an Illumina HiSeq 2500. Unique molecular identifiers were incorporated into TCR beta cDNA libraries to reduce PCR and sequencing biases. Every 1 to 10 million input T cells yielded approximately 500,000 cDNA molecules, meaning each molecule approximated one T cell. The patient libraries were prepared and sequenced with the same protocol used for the earlier healthy control dataset. Samples belonging to the same batch were prepared together, multiplexed and sequenced on a shared HiSeq lane. The authors' pipeline ran thus. MIGEC was used to process the raw barcoded reads, and molecular identifier groups with only a single read were discarded before consensus assembly and CDR3 extraction. Clonotype tables were post-analysed with VDJtools, normalizing diversity by down-sampling all datasets to the smallest sample size. Repertoire overlap clustering matched CDR3 amino acid but not nucleotide sequences to correct batch-related cross-sample contamination. TCRdb took the public reads, trimmed them with fastp at Q25, ran MiXCR for clone calling and kept in-frame beta chains. Every CDR3 protein is listed once, alongside the most common genes and DNA of its rows. The V and J calls were determined by TCRdb, not by the authors. The sample table shows about 800,000 distinct CDR3 sequences, and roughly 27% are seen once. Approximately 0.55% of the sample is in the top ten clones.

This TCR was recovered from a girl aged 10 to 17 with multiple sclerosis. The chain is encoded by TRBV20-1 joined to TRBJ1-2, and TRBD1 aligns with 7 junction nucleotides. Specimen: blood. The CDR3 here reads CSAGQGGNYGYTF. Here is the DNA: TGCAGTGCTGGCCAGGGGGGGAACTATGGCTACACCTTC.